This TCR beta chain was found in a study of Graves' ophthalmopathy and Graves' hyperthyroidism. Study observations and caveats: The study's model predicted ophthalmopathy progression at about 64% sensitivity and about 72% specificity.

RNA served as the template for amplifying TCR beta CDR3 regions. HTBI primers served in a first-round RT-PCR, which a second-round multiplex PCR followed. TCRdb re-analysed the multiplex PCR reads in MiXCR, keeping a single row per CDR3 protein. The top ten hold 8% to 9.5% of the sample, which has 150,000 to 200,000 distinct CDR3 sequences, roughly two fifths seen once. For donors with ophthalmopathy, the disease showed moderate-to-severe activity, reached CAS ≥3 and NOSPECS ≥4, and had lasted under 3 months. This clonotype has at least ten counts. Its target is not known. V dropped 6 bases and J dropped 1; count of bases not matched to a gene: 6. Germline loops: CDR1 DFQATT, CDR2 SNEGSKA (reference sequence). The CDR3 spans 14 residues.

This sequence originates from a man aged 25 to 40 with Graves' ophthalmopathy. The chain recombines TRBV20-1 with TRBJ1-3; 7 nucleotides agree with TRBD1. The sequenced sample consisted of peripheral blood. This chain's CDR3 is CSARDSKSGNTIYF. The CDR3 DNA sequence: TGCAGTGCCAGGGACAGCAAGTCTGGAAACACCATATATTTT.